The rows below give T cell receptor beta chains drawn from one sample of a study of blood T cell repertoires in COVID-19. Assay: immunoSEQ multiplex PCR; the TCRdb copy retains only in-frame clones and omits some. The sample yields approximately 470,000 clones, roughly 90% seen once. The sample was PBMCs or T cells enriched from blood (not recorded which). These receptor sequences come from a young woman who had recovered from COVID-19. The CDR3 runs from the conserved cysteine through the conserved F or W. The D gene is left open where the match is weak. Not every row has a clone size; where given, it reads once, few, many or a size class.

TRBV6-5,.,TRBJ1-2,.,CASSYSGGIGGYTF,TGTGCCAGCAGTTACTCAGGAGGGATAGGCGGCTACACCTTC
TRBV23-1,.,TRBJ2-1,.,CASSQRTGYSYNEQFF,TGCGCCAGCAGTCAACGGACGGGGTACTCCTACAATGAGCAGTTCTTC
TRBV6-6,TRBD1,TRBJ2-2,few,CASSSKQGDTGELFF,TGTGCCAGCAGTAGCAAACAGGGGGACACCGGGGAGCTGTTTTTT
TRBV7-9,TRBD2,TRBJ2-2,.,CASSLSGGAHTGELFF,TGTGCCAGCAGCTTAAGCGGGGGAGCCCACACCGGGGAGCTGTTTTTT
TRBV5-1,.,TRBJ1-1,.,CASSLVGGDTEAFF,TGCGCCAGCAGCTTGGTGGGAGGGGACACTGAAGCTTTCTTT
TRBV2,.,TRBJ1-2,once,CASSVRQGYGYTF,TGTGCCAGCAGTGTAAGGCAGGGGTATGGCTACACCTTC
TRBV6-5,.,TRBJ1-1,.,CASSYSFRVDTEAFF,TGTGCCAGCAGTTACTCGTTCAGGGTAGACACTGAAGCTTTCTTT
TRBV6-5,.,TRBJ1-2,once,CASNKGDIGYGYTF,TGTGCCAGCAATAAAGGGGATATAGGCTATGGCTACACCTTC
TRBV12-5,.,TRBJ1-4,.,CASGLGQAFEKLFF,TGTGCTAGTGGTTTGGGACAGGCGTTCGAAAAACTGTTTTTT
TRBV6-4,.,TRBJ1-2,.,CASSDSPQIYGYTF,TGTGCCAGCAGTGACTCACCCCAGATCTATGGCTACACCTTC
TRBV24-1,TRBD1,TRBJ2-2,.,CATSTSSAYRGTGELFF,TGTGCCACCAGCACTTCTTCCGCCTACAGGGGAACCGGGGAGCTGTTTTTT
TRBV27,TRBD1,TRBJ1-2,.,CASSLGQGGGYTF,TGTGCCAGCAGCTTAGGACAGGGGGGCGGCTACACCTTC
TRBV18,.,TRBJ2-3,once,CASSPRDTTDTQYF,TGTGCCAGCTCACCCCGAGACACAACTGATACGCAGTATTTT
TRBV5-1,TRBD1,TRBJ1-6,.,CASSLAGGQGNSPLHF,TGCGCCAGCAGCTTGGCCGGGGGACAGGGTAATTCACCCCTCCACTTT
TRBV3-1/TRBV3-2,.,TRBJ2-1,few,CASSQEDSINNEQFF,TGTGCCAGCAGCCAAGAAGACAGCATAAACAATGAGCAGTTCTTC
TRBV5-1,.,TRBJ1-2,.,CASSSGAGDYGYTF,TGCGCCAGCAGCTCAGGCGCGGGCGACTATGGCTACACCTTC
TRBV19,TRBD1,TRBJ1-5,.,CASSPTGGYENQPQHF,TGTGCCAGTAGCCCGACAGGGGGCTATGAAAATCAGCCCCAGCATTTT
TRBV19,.,TRBJ1-4,.,CASRRGAFSQSTNEKLFF,TGTGCCAGCCGAAGGGGCGCATTCAGCCAGTCAACTAATGAAAAACTGTTTTTT
TRBV11-2,TRBD1,TRBJ1-2,.,CASSSRRKRDREEGYTF,TGTGCCAGCAGCTCGAGGCGGAAACGGGACAGGGAAGAAGGCTACACCTTC
TRBV9,TRBD1,TRBJ1-6,.,CASSLRQGNSPLHF,TGTGCCAGCAGCTTACGACAGGGCAATTCACCCCTCCACTTT
TRBV5-1,TRBD1,TRBJ1-1,.,CASSLVVGGAEAFF,TGCGCCAGCAGCTTGGTAGTAGGGGGCGCAGAAGCTTTCTTT
TRBV12-3/TRBV12-4,.,TRBJ1-2,once,CASSLTEEYGYTF,TGTGCCAGCAGCCTGACAGAGGAATATGGCTACACCTTC
TRBV28,TRBD1,TRBJ1-2,.,CASSRDRVMGKANYGYTF,TGTGCCAGCAGCCGGGACAGGGTGATGGGAAAAGCTAACTATGGCTACACCTTC
TRBV7-2,.,TRBJ1-6,.,CASSLGYSYNSPLHF,TGTGCCAGCAGCTTAGGATACAGCTATAATTCACCCCTCCACTTT
TRBV7-8,.,TRBJ1-6,.,CASSLDRKNSPLHF,TGTGCCAGCAGCTTAGACAGGAAGAATTCACCCCTCCACTTT
TRBV30,.,TRBJ1-4,.,CAWSLKLNEKLFF,TGTGCCTGGAGTCTAAAGCTTAATGAAAAACTGTTTTTT
TRBV28,TRBD1,TRBJ1-2,few,CASRLTGDGGYTF,TGTGCCAGCAGACTGACAGGGGACGGCGGCTACACCTTC
TRBV6-2/TRBV6-3,.,TRBJ2-1,.,CASSYVPDSGNEQFF,TGTGCCAGCAGTTACGTCCCGGACAGTGGGAATGAGCAGTTCTTC
TRBV28,TRBD1,TRBJ1-2,once,CASYLRDRGGYTF,TGTGCCAGTTACCTCCGGGACAGGGGTGGCTACACCTTC
TRBV30,.,TRBJ1-3,.,CAWSVPRGSSGNTIYF,TGTGCCTGGAGTGTACCTAGGGGCTCCTCTGGAAACACCATATATTTT
TRBV5-4,TRBD1,TRBJ2-3,once,CASSQRTGAPDTQYF,TGTGCCAGCAGCCAACGGACAGGGGCCCCAGATACGCAGTATTTT